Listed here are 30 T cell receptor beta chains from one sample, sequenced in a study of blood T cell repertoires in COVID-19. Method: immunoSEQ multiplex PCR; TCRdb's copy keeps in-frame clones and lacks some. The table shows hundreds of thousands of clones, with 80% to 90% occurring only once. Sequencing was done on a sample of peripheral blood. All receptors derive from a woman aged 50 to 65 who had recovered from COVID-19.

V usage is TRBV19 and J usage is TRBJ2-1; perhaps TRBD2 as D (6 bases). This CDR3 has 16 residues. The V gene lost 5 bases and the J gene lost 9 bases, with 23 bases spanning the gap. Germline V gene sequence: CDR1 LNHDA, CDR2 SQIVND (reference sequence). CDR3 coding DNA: TGTGCCAGTAGTGGGAGAGGCTTTCGGGAGTATGGTGAGCAGTTCTTC. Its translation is CASSGRGFREYGEQFF.

The CDR3 spells CASTQQGPNYGYTF. CDR3 DNA: TGTGCCAGTACCCAACAGGGGCCTAACTATGGCTACACCTTC. The rearrangement links TRBV19 to TRBJ1-2, with TRBD1 matching over 7 bases. The length of the CDR3 is 14 residues. The junction had 5 bases not matched to a gene; V was cut back by 7 bases and J by 0 bases. Germline CDR1 reads LNHDA; CDR2 reads SQIVND (reference sequence).

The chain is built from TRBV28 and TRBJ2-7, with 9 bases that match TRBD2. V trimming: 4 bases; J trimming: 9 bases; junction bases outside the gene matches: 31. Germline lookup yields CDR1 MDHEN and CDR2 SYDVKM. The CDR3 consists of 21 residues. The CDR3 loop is CASSYNYRQREELSEELLQYF. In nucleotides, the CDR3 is TGTGCCAGCAGTTATAACTACCGACAGCGGGAGGAGCTGTCGGAGGAGCTATTGCAGTACTTC.

DNA for the CDR3: TGTGCCAGCAGTACGACAGGGCCGAGCTCCTACGAGCAGTACTTC. It yields the protein CASSTTGPSSYEQYF. This chain joins TRBV28 and TRBJ2-7, with TRBD1 matching 7 bases. Trimming at V came to 5 bases and at J to 0 bases, leaving 7 bases not matched to a gene. The germline CDR1 and CDR2 sequences are MDHEN and SYDVKM. The CDR3 loop spans 15 amino acids.

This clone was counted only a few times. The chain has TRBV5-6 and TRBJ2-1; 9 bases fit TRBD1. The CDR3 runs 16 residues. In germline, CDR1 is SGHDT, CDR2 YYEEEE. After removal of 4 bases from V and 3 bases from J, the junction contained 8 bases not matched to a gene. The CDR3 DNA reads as TGTGCCAGCAGCAGCGACAGGGGGGCCTACTACAATGAGCAGTTCTTC. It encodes CASSSDRGAYYNEQFF.

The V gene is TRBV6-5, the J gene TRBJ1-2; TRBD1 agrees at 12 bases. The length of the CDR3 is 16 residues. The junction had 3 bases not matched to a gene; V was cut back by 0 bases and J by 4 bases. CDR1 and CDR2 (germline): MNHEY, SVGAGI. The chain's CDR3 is CASSYSGTGGAYGYTF. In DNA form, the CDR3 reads TGTGCCAGCAGTTACTCCGGGACAGGGGGCGCCTATGGCTACACCTTC.

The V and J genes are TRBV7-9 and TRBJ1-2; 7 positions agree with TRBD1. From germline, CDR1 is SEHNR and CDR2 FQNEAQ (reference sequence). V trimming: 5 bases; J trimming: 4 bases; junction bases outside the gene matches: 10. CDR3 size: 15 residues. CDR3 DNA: TGTGCCAGCAGCCCACCGACAGGGATCCTCTATGGCTACACCTTC. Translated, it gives CASSPPTGILYGYTF.

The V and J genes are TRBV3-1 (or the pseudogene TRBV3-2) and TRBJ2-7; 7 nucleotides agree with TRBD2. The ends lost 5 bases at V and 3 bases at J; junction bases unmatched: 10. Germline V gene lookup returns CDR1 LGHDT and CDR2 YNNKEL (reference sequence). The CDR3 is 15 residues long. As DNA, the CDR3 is TGTGCCAGCAGCGCGGGGGTCCAGACCGTCTACGAGCAGTACTTC. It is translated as CASSAGVQTVYEQYF.

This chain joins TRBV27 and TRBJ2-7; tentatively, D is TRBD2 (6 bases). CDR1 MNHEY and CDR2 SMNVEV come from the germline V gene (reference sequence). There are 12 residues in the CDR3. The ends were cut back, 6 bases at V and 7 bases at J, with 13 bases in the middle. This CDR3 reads CASRPGRGEQYF. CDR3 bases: TGTGCCAGCAGACCGGGACGGGGGGAGCAGTACTTC.

The DNA for the CDR3 is TGCGCCAGCGCCCCGGGATCAACTAATGAAAAACTGTTTTTT. Translation: CASAPGSTNEKLFF. This chain joins TRBV5-1 and TRBJ1-4; D gene ambiguous. The CDR3 runs to 14 residues. Germline lookup yields CDR1 SGHRS and CDR2 YFSETQ. V lost 7 bases, J lost 0 bases, and 10 bases lay in between.

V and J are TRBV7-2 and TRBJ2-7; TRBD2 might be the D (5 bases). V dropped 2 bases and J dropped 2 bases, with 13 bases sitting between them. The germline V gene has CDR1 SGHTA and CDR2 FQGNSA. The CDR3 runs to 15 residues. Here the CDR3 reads CASSLSRSGTYEQYF. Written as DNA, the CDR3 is TGTGCCAGCAGCTTAAGTAGGAGCGGTACCTACGAGCAGTACTTC. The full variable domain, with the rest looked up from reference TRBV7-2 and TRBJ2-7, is GAGVSQSPSNKVTEKGKDVELRCDPISGHTALYWYRQSLGQGLEFLIYFQGNSAPDKSGLPSDRFSAERTGGSVSTLTIQRTQQEDSAVYLCASSLSRSGTYEQYFGPGTRLTVT.

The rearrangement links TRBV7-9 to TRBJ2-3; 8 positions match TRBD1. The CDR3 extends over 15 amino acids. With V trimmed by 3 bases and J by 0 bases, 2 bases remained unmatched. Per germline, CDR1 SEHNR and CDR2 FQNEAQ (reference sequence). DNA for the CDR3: TGTGCCAGCAGCTTTTACAGGGGGAGCACAGATACGCAGTATTTT. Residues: CASSFYRGSTDTQYF. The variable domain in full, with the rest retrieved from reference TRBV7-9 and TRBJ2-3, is DTGVSQNPRHKITKRGQNVTFRCDPISEHNRLYWYRQTLGQGPEFLTYFQNEAQLEKSRLLSDRFSAERPKGSFSTLEIQRTEQGDSAMYLCASSFYRGSTDTQYFGPGTRLTVL.

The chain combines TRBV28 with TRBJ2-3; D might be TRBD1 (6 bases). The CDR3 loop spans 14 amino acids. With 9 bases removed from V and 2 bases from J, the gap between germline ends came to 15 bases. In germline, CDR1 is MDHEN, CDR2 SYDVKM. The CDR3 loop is CASKYRAHTDTQYF. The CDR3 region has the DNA TGTGCCAGTAAATACAGGGCCCACACAGATACGCAGTATTTT.

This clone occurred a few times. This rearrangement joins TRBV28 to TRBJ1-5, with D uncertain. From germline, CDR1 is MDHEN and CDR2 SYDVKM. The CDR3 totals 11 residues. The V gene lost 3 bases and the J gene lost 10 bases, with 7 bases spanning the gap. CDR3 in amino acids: CASSFRGPQHF. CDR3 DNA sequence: TGTGCCAGCAGTTTTCGGGGACCCCAGCATTTT.

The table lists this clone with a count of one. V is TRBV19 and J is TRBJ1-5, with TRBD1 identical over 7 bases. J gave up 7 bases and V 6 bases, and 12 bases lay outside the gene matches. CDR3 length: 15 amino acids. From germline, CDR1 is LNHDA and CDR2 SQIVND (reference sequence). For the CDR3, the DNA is TGTGCCAGTAGCACGCCCGAGACAGGGCGCCAGCCCCAGCATTTT. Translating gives CASSTPETGRQPQHF.

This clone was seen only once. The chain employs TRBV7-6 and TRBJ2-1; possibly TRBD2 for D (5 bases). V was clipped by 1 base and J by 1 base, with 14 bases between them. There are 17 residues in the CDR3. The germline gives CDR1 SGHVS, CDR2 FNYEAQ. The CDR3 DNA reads TGTGCCAGCAGCTTAGGGGCTACGGGGAGTTCCTACAATGAGCAGTTCTTC. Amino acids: CASSLGATGSSYNEQFF. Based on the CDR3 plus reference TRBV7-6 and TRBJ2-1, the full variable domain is GAGVSQSPRYKVTKRGQDVALRCDPISGHVSLYWYRQALGQGPEFLTYFNYEAQQDKSGLPNDRFSAERPEGSISTLTIQRTEQRDSAMYRCASSLGATGSSYNEQFFGPGTRLTVL.

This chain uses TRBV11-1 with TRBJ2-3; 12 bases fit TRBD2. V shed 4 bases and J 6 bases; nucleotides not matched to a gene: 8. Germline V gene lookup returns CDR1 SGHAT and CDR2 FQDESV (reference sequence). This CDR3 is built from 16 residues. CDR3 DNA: TGTGCCAGCAGCTCCATCGTACTAGCGGGGGGCGATACGCAGTATTTT. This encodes CASSSIVLAGGDTQYF.

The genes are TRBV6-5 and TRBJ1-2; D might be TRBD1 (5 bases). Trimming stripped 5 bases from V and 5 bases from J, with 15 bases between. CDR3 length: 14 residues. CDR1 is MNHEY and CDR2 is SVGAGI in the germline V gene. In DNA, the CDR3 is TGTGCCAGCAGTCTCTACCAGGGAGGATATGGCTACACCTTC. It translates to CASSLYQGGYGYTF.

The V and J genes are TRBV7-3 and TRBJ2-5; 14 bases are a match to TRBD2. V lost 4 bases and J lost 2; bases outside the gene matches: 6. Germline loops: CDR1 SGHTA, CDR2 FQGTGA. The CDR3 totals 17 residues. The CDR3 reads CASSSGLAGGIQETQYF. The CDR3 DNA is TGTGCCAGCAGCTCCGGACTAGCGGGGGGCATACAAGAGACCCAGTACTTC. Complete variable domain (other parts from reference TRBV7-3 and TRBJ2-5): GAGVSQTPSNKVTEKGKYVELRCDPISGHTALYWYRQSLGQGPEFLIYFQGTGAADDSGLPNDRFFAVRPEGSVSTLKIQRTERGDSAVYLCASSSGLAGGIQETQYFGPGTRLLVL.

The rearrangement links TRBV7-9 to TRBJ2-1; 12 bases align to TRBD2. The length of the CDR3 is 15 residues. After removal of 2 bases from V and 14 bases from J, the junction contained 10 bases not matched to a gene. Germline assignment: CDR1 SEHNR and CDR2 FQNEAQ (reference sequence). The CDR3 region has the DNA TGTGCCAGCAGCTTACCGGGACTAGCGGGCCTAGGGAAGTTCTTC. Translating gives CASSLPGLAGLGKFF. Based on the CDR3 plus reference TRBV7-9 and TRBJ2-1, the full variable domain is DTGVSQNPRHKITKRGQNVTFRCDPISEHNRLYWYRQTLGQGPEFLTYFQNEAQLEKSRLLSDRFSAERPKGSFSTLEIQRTEQGDSAMYLCASSLPGLAGLGKFFGPGTRLTVL.

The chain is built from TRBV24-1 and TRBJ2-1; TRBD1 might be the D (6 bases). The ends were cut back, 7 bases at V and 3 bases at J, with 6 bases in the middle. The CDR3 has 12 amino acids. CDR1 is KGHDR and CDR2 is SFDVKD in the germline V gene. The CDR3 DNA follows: TGTGCCACCAGGGACAGCTACAATGAGCAGTTCTTC. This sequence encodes CATRDSYNEQFF.

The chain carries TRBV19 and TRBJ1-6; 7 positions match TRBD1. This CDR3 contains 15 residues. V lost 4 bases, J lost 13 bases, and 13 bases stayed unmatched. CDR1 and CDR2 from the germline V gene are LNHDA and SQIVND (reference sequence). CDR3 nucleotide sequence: TGTGCCAGTAGTACACGACAGGGAGGAGATTTGCCCCTCCACTTT. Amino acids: CASSTRQGGDLPLHF.

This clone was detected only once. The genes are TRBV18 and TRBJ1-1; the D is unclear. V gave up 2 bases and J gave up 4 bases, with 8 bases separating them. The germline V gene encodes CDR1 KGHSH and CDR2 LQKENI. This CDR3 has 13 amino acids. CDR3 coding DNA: TGTGCCAGCTCACCAGGAGTAGTCACTGAAGCTTTCTTT. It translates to CASSPGVVTEAFF. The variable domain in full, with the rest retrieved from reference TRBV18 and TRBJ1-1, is NAGVMQNPRHLVRRRGQEARLRCSPMKGHSHVYWYRQLPEEGLKFMVYLQKENIIDESGMPKERFSAEFPKEGPSILRIQQVVRGDSAAYFCASSPGVVTEAFFGQGTRLTVV.

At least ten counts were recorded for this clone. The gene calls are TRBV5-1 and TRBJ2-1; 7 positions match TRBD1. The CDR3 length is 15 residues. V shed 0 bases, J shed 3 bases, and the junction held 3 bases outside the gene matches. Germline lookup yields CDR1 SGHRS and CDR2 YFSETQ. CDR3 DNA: TGCGCCAGCAGCTTGGGACAGGGTTTCTACAATGAGCAGTTCTTC. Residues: CASSLGQGFYNEQFF.

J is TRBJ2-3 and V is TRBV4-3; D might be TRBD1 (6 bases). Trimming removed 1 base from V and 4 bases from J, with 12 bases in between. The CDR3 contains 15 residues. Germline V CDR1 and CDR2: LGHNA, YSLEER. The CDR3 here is CASSQALGAADTQYF. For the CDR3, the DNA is TGCGCCAGCAGCCAAGCTTTGGGGGCCGCAGATACGCAGTATTTT.

CDR3 nucleotides: TGTGCCAGCACCAGAACGGACAGGGAGCTCGGCTACACCTTC. Its protein product is CASTRTDRELGYTF. This chain uses TRBV9 with TRBJ1-2; 8 bases line up with TRBD1. This CDR3 is 14 amino acids long. CDR1 and CDR2 (germline): SGDLS, YYNGEE. V lost 6 bases, J lost 8 bases, and 12 bases stayed unmatched.

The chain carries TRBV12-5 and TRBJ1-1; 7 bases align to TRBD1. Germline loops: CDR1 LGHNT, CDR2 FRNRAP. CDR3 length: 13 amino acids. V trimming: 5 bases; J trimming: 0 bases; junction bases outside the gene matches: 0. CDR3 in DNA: TGTGCTAGTGGTACAGGGGTGAACACTGAAGCTTTCTTT. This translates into CASGTGVNTEAFF.

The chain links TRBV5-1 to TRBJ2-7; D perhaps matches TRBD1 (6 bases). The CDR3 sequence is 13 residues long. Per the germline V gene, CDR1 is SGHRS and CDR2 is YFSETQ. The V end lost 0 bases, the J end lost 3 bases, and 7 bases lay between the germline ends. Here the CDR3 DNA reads TGCGCCAGCAGCTTGGTCAGGGGCTACGAGCAGTACTTC. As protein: CASSLVRGYEQYF.

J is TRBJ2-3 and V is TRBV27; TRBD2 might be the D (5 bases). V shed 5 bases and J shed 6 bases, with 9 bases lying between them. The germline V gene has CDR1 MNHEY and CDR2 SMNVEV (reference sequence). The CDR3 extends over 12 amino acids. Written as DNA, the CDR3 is TGTGCCAGCAGTATGGGCGGGGATACGCAGTATTTT. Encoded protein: CASSMGGDTQYF.

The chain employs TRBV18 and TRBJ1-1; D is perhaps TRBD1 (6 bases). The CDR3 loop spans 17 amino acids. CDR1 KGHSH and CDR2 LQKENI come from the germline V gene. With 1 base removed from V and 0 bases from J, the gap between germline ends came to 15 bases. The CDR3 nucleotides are TGTGCCAGCTCACCACGACAGGAAGGGTCACTGAACACTGAAGCTTTCTTT. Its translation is CASSPRQEGSLNTEAFF.